Detailed here is one TCR beta chain. Assay: immunoSEQ multiplex PCR; the TCRdb copy retains only in-frame clones and omits some. The profile shows about 170,000 clones, more than 85% of them singletons. Germline V gene data show CDR1 as SGHVS and CDR2 as FQNEAQ. The CDR3 loop spans 18 amino acids. V lost 0 bases and J lost 6; bases outside the gene matches: 13. The data were obtained in a study of blood T cell repertoires in COVID-19. Study at large: Material from acute and convalescent COVID-19 was sourced from the United States, Italy and Spain. Nucleic acid was either cDNA or gDNA, and it came from T cells, B-cell-depleted T cells, or PBMCs.

The sample consisted of peripheral blood. The genes are TRBV7-8 and TRBJ2-1; 8 nucleotides line up with TRBD1. This clonotype originated in a woman older than 75 in a cohort sampled during active or convalescent COVID-19. The CDR3 region is CASSLALGQGRIGNEQFF. The DNA for the CDR3 is TGTGCCAGCAGCTTAGCGCTCGGACAGGGTAGGATAGGCAATGAGCAGTTCTTC.